This TCR beta chain was retrieved from a study of patients and donors after allogeneic stem cell transplantation. TCRdb itself ran the RT-PCR reads through MiXCR, one entry per CDR3 protein. The data show some 160,000 distinct CDR3 sequences, approximately 25% seen once. This clonotype was counted many times. The V gene's germline CDR1 is SGHRS and CDR2 YFSETQ. The CDR3 runs 16 residues. Trimming cost V 0 bases and J 6 bases; bases outside gene matches: 9. The sample comprised blood, either unsorted or a sorted T cell fraction (not recorded which). This chain uses TRBV5-1 with TRBJ1-5; 7 bases are shared with TRBD1. This receptor was identified in a human donor who was either an allogeneic HSCT recipient or a stem cell or donor lymphocyte infusion donor (not recorded which). It is not recorded whose cells these are; they may come from a transplant donor. Here the CDR3 DNA reads TGCGCCAGCAGCTTGGATGGGCAGACAGGGACTCAGCCCCAGCATTTT. Its translation is CASSLDGQTGTQPQHF. The entire variable domain, with the rest obtained from reference TRBV5-1 and TRBJ1-5, is as follows: KAGVTQTPRYLIKTRGQQVTLSCSPISGHRSVSWYQQTPGQGLQFLFEYFSETQRNKGNFPGRFSGRQFSNSRSEMNVSTLELGDSALYLCASSLDGQTGTQPQHFGDGTRLSIL.